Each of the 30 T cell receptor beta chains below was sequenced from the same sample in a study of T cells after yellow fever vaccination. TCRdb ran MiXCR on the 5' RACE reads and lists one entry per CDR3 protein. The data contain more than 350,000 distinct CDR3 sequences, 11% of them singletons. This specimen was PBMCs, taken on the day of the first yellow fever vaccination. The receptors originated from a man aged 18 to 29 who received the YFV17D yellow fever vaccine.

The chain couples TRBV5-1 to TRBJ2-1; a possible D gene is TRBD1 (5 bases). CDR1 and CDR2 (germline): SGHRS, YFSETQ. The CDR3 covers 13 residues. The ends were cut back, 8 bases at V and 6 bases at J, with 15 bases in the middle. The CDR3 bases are TGCGCCAGTAGGGGTAATCGGCGCAATGAGCAGTTCTTC. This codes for CASRGNRRNEQFF. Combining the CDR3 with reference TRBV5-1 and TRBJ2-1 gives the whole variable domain KAGVTQTPRYLIKTRGQQVTLSCSPISGHRSVSWYQQTPGQGLQFLFEYFSETQRNKGNFPGRFSGRQFSNSRSEMNVSTLELGDSALYLCASRGNRRNEQFFGPGTRLTVL.

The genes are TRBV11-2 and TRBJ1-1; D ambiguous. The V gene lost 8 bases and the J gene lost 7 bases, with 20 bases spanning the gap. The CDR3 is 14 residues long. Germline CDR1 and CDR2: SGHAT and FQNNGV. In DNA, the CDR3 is TGTGCCAGCGGCTCTGGCGGAAGATCGATTGAAGCTTTCTTT. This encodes CASGSGGRSIEAFF.

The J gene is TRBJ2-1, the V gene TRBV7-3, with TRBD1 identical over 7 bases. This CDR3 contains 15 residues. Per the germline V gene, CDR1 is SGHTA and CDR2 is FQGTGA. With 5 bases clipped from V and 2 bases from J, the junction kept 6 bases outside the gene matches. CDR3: CASSPDRAPYNEQFF. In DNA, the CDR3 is TGTGCCAGCAGCCCTGACAGGGCACCCTACAATGAGCAGTTCTTC. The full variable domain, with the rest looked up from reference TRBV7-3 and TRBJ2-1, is GAGVSQTPSNKVTEKGKYVELRCDPISGHTALYWYRQSLGQGPEFLIYFQGTGAADDSGLPNDRFFAVRPEGSVSTLKIQRTERGDSAVYLCASSPDRAPYNEQFFGPGTRLTVL.

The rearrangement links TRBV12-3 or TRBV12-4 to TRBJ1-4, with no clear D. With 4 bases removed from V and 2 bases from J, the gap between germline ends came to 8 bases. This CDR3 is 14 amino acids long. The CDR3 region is CASSYSLTNEKLFF. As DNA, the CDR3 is TGTGCCAGCAGTTACAGCCTGACTAATGAAAAACTGTTTTTT.

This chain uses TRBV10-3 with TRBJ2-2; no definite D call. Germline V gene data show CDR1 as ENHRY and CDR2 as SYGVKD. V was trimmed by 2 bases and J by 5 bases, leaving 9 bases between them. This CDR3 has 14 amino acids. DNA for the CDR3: TGTGCCATCAGTGAGACTTCCGGGACCGGGGAGCTGTTTTTT. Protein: CAISETSGTGELFF.

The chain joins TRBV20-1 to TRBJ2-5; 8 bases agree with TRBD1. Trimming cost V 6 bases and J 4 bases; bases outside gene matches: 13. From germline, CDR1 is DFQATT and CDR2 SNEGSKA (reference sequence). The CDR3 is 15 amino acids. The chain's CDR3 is CSALDRVVPTETQYF. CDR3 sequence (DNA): TGCAGTGCCCTGGACAGGGTGGTACCGACAGAGACCCAGTACTTC.

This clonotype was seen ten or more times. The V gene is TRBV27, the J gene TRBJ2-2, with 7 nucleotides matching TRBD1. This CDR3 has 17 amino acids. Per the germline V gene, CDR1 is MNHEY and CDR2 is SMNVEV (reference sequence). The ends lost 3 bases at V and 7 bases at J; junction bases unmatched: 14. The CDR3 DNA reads TGTGCCAGCAGTTTGCCCCGGATGGCAGGGGGTGACGGGGAGCTGTTTTTT. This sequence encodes CASSLPRMAGGDGELFF.

CDR3 sequence (DNA): TGCAGCGTTGGAGGGACAGGGGGCAAGTATGGCTACACCTTC. Translating it yields CSVGGTGGKYGYTF. The chain is built from TRBV29-1 and TRBJ1-2; 12 positions match TRBD1. Germline-derived CDR1 and CDR2 are SQVTM and ANQGSEA. Losses at the gene ends were 4 bases for V and 5 bases for J; bases not matched to a gene: 5. The CDR3 is made up of 14 amino acids.

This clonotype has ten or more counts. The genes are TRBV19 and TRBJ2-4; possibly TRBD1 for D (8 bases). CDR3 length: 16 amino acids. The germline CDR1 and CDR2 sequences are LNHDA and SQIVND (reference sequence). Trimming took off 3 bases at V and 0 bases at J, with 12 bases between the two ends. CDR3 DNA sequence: TGTGCCAGTAGTATCACAGGGGGGGTAGCCAAAAACATTCAGTACTTC. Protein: CASSITGGVAKNIQYF.

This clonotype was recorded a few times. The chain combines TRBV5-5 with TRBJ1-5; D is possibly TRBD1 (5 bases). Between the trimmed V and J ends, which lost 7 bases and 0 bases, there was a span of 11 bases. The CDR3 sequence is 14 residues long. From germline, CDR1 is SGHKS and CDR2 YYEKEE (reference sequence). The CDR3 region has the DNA TGTGCCAGCTGCCGGGACCTTAGCAATCAGCCCCAGCATTTT. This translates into CASCRDLSNQPQHF.

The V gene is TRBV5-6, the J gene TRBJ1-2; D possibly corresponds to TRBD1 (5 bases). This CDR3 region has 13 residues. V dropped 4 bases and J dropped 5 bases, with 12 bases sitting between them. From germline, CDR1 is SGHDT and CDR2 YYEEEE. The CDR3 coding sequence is TGTGCCAGCAGCCCGCCGACAGCGTATGGCTACACCTTC. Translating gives CASSPPTAYGYTF. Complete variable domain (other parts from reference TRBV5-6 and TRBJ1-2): DAGVTQSPTHLIKTRGQQVTLRCSPKSGHDTVSWYQQALGQGPQFIFQYYEEEERQRGNFPDRFSGHQFPNYSSELNVNALLLGDSALYLCASSPPTAYGYTFGSGTRLTVV.

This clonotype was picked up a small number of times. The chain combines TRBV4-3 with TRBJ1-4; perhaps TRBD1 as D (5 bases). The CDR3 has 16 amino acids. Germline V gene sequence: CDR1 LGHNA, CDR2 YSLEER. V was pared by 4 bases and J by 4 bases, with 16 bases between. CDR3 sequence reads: CASSLRWGRLNEKLFF. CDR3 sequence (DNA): TGCGCCAGCAGCCTGAGATGGGGCAGACTTAATGAAAAACTGTTTTTT.

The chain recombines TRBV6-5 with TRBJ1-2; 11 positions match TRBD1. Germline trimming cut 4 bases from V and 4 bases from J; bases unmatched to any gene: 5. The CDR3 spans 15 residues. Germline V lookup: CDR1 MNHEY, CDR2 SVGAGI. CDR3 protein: CASSSWDRGIYGYTF. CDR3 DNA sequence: TGTGCCAGCAGTTCTTGGGACAGGGGGATCTATGGCTACACCTTC.

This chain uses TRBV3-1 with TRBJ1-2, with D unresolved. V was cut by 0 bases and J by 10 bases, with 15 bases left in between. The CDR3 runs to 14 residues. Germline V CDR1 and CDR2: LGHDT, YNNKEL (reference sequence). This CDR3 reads CASSQDSRGPNYTF. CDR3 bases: TGTGCCAGCAGCCAAGACTCGCGGGGTCCTAACTACACCTTC.

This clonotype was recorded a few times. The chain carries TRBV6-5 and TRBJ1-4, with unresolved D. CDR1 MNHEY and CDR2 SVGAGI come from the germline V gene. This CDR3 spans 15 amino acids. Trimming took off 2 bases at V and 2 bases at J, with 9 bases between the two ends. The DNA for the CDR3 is TGTGCCAGCAGTTACCAGATGAGGACTAATGAAAAACTGTTTTTT. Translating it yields CASSYQMRTNEKLFF.

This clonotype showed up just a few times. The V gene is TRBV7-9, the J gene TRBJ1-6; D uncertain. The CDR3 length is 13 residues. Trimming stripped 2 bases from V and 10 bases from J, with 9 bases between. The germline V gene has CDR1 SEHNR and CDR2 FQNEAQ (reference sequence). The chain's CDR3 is CASSLSNVSPLHF. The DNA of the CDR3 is TGTGCCAGCAGCTTAAGTAACGTGTCACCCCTCCACTTT.

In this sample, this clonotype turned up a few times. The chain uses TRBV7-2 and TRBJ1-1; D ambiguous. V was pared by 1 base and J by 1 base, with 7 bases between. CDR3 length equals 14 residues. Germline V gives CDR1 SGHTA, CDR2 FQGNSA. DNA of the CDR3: TGTGCCAGCAGCTTAGGGTCCACGAACACTGAAGCTTTCTTT. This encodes CASSLGSTNTEAFF.

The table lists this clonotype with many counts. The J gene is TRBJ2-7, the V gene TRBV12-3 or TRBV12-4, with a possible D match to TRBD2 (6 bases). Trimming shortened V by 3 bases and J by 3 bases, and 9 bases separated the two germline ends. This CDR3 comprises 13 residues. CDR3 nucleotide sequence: TGTGCCAGCAGTTTTGGGGACTTCTACGAGCAGTACTTC. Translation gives CASSFGDFYEQYF.

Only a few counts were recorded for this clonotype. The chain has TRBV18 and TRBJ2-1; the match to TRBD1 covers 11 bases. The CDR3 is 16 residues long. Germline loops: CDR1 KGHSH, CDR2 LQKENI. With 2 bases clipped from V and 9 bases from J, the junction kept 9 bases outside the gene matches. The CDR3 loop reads CASSPRRWTGGGEQFF. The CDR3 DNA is TGTGCCAGCTCACCAAGACGCTGGACAGGGGGCGGTGAGCAGTTCTTC.

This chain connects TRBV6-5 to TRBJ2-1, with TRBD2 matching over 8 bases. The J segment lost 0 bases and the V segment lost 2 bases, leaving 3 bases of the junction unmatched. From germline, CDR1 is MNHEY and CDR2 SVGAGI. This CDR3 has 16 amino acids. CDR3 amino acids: CASSYTGTSSYNEQFF. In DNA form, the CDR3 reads TGTGCCAGCAGTTACACCGGGACTAGCTCCTACAATGAGCAGTTCTTC.

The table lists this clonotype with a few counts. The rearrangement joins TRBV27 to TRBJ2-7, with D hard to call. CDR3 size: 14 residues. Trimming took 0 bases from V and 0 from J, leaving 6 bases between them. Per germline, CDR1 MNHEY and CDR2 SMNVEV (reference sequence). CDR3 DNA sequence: TGTGCCAGCAGTTTATCCGTTGGCTCCTACGAGCAGTACTTC. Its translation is CASSLSVGSYEQYF.

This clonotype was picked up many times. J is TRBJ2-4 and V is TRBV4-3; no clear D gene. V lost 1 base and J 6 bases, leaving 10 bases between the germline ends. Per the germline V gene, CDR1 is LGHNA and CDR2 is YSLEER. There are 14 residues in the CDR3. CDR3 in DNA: TGCGCCAGCAGCCAAGGGTCATACTCAAACATTCAGTACTTC. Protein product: CASSQGSYSNIQYF.

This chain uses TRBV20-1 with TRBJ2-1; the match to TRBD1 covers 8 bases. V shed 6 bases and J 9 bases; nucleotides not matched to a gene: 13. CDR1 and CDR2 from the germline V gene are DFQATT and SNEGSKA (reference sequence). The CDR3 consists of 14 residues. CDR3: CSARSGQGSTEQFF. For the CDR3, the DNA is TGCAGTGCCCGATCTGGACAGGGCTCGACTGAGCAGTTCTTC.

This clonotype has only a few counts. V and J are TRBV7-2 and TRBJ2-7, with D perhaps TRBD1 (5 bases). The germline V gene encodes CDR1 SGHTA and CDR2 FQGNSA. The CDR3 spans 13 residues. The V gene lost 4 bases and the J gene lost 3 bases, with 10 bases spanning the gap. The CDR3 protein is CASSYADSYEQYF. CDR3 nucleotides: TGTGCCAGCAGCTACGCCGACAGCTACGAGCAGTACTTC.

The CDR3 is CASSPKRWGNNEQFF. In nucleotides, the CDR3 is TGTGCCAGCAGCCCCAAAAGGTGGGGCAACAATGAGCAGTTCTTC. This chain links TRBV7-2 with TRBJ2-1, with D possibly matching TRBD1 (5 bases). The length of the CDR3 is 15 residues. The germline V gene encodes CDR1 SGHTA and CDR2 FQGNSA. Trimming took 5 bases from V and 5 from J, leaving 16 bases between them.

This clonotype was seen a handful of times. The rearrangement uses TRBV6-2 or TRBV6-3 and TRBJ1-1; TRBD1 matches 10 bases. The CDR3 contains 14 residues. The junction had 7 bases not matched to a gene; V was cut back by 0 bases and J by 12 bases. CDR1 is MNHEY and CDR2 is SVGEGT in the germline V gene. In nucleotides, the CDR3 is TGTGCCAGCAGTTACTCGGGGACAGGGGTGTCGCCTTTCTTT. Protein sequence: CASSYSGTGVSPFF.

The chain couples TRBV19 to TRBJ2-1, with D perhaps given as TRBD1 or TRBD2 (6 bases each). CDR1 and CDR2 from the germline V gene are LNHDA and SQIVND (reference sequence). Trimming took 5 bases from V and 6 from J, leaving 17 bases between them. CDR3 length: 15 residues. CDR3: CASSPGDWGANEQFF. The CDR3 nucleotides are TGTGCCAGTAGTCCTGGGGACTGGGGGGCCAATGAGCAGTTCTTC.

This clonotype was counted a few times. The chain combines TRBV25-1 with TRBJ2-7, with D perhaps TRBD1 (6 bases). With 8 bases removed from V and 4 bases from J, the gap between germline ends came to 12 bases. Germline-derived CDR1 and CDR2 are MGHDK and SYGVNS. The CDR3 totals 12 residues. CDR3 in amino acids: CASGRDTYEQYF. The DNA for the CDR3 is TGTGCCAGCGGCAGGGACACATACGAGCAGTACTTC.

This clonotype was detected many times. This chain's CDR3 is CASSVGNSQETQYF. CDR3 sequence (DNA): TGTGCCAGCAGCGTAGGAAATAGCCAAGAGACCCAGTACTTC. The V gene is TRBV9, the J gene TRBJ2-5; no definite D call. With 0 bases removed from V and 1 base from J, the gap between germline ends came to 7 bases. Per the germline V gene, CDR1 is SGDLS and CDR2 is YYNGEE. This CDR3 is built from 14 residues.

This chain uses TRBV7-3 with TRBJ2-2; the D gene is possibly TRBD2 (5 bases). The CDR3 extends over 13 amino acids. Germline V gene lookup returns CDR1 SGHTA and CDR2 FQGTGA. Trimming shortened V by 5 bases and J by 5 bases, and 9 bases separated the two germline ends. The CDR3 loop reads CASSKRLTGELFF. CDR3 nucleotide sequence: TGTGCCAGCAGCAAGCGGTTGACCGGGGAGCTGTTTTTT. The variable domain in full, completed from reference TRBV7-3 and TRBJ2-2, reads GAGVSQTPSNKVTEKGKYVELRCDPISGHTALYWYRQSLGQGPEFLIYFQGTGAADDSGLPNDRFFAVRPEGSVSTLKIQRTERGDSAVYLCASSKRLTGELFFGEGSRLTVL.